This T cell receptor beta chain was found in a study of T cell repertoires in cytomegalovirus infection. Across the whole study: The public TCR beta signatures pointed to both CMV infection and matching HLA type. Whole-study findings and limits: Ex vivo responses were dominated by HLA-C-restricted CMV-specific TCR beta clonotypes.

CDR3 length: 13 residues. CDR1 is WSHSY and CDR2 is SAAADI in the germline V gene. V trimming: 5 bases; J trimming: 14 bases; junction bases outside the gene matches: 12. Note on this clonotype: Its target is unknown.

MiXCR, run by TCRdb on the reads, gives a single entry per CDR3 protein. The sample includes 150,000 to 200,000 distinct CDR3 sequences, 28% of them seen just once. The V and J genes are TRBV10-2 and TRBJ1-1; TRBD1 aligns across 9 bases. The sequence came from a human donor in good health (CMV status not recorded). Some clones in this sample may be carry-over from other donors' samples. What was sequenced was PBMCs. CDR3 sequence (DNA): TGCGCCAGCAGTTCGGGACAGGGTTTGAGGGGGTTCTTT. It translates to CASSSGQGLRGFF.